These 5 T cell receptor beta chains share one sample of origin, sequenced in a study of T cell repertoires in cytomegalovirus infection. No antigen has been assigned to these receptors. TCRdb redid the calling of the reads with MiXCR, one entry per CDR3 protein. The sample contains approximately 110,000 distinct CDR3 sequences, around 10% of which appear only once. Source material: PBMCs, sequenced either directly or after in vitro stimulation (not recorded which). The receptors shown here come from a human donor in good health (CMV status not recorded). Some clones in this sample may be carry-over from other donors' samples.

This clonotype was counted between two and nine times. The chain carries TRBV7-2 and TRBJ2-7; 8 bases are shared with TRBD2. The CDR3 has 15 amino acids. The V gene's germline CDR1 is SGHTA and CDR2 FQGNSA. With V trimmed by 1 base and J by 4 bases, 6 bases remained unmatched. The CDR3 protein is CASSLGGAGGYEQYF. CDR3 DNA sequence: TGTGCCAGCAGCTTAGGAGGGGCGGGGGGATACGAGCAGTACTTC.

The table lists this clonotype with a few counts. The chain links TRBV6-2 or TRBV6-3 to TRBJ1-1, with D tentatively TRBD1 (6 bases). Looked up from germline, CDR1 is MNHEY and CDR2 is SVGEGT. The CDR3 runs 17 residues. Trimming removed 4 bases from V and 1 base from J, with 19 bases in between. CDR3 region: CASSSYIDGTKNTEAFF. In DNA, the CDR3 is TGTGCCAGCAGTTCCTACATCGACGGGACAAAGAACACTGAAGCTTTCTTT.

V usage is TRBV30 and J usage is TRBJ1-6; 9 nucleotides agree with TRBD1. Germline-derived CDR1 and CDR2 are GTSNPN and SVGIG (reference sequence). CDR3 length equals 15 residues. With V trimmed by 1 base and J by 8 bases, 6 bases remained unmatched. CDR3 residues: CAWSAPGQGDSPLHF. Here the CDR3 DNA reads TGTGCCTGGAGTGCCCCGGGACAGGGAGATTCACCCCTCCACTTT.

In its sample, this clonotype was seen many times. This chain's CDR3 is CASSPEVGAGRTGELFF. For the CDR3, the DNA is TGTGCCAGCAGCCCCGAAGTGGGAGCGGGACGCACCGGGGAGCTGTTTTTT. This sequence joins TRBV7-6 and TRBJ2-2, with TRBD2 matching 7 bases. CDR1 and CDR2 (germline): SGHVS, FNYEAQ. CDR3 length: 17 amino acids. The V gene end was trimmed by 5 bases and the J gene end by 4 bases; junction bases not matched to a gene: 13.

The chain combines TRBV6-2 or TRBV6-3 with TRBJ2-7; D unresolved. Germline V gene lookup returns CDR1 MNHEY and CDR2 SVGEGT. V was clipped by 0 bases and J by 4 bases, with 7 bases between them. This CDR3 contains 13 residues. The CDR3 is CASSYSTSYEQYF. The CDR3 region has the DNA TGTGCCAGCAGTTACTCGACAAGTTACGAGCAGTACTTC.